This T cell receptor beta chain was retrieved from a study of blood T cell repertoires in COVID-19. Study information: COVID-19 samples from acute and convalescent phases originated in the United States, Italy and Spain. PBMCs, B-cell-depleted T cells, or T cells were the source of the cDNA or gDNA that made up the material.

Per the germline V gene, CDR1 is KGHSH and CDR2 is LQKENI. The CDR3 contains 16 residues. After removal of 1 base from V and 10 bases from J, the junction contained 11 bases not matched to a gene. Per the original methods: Reference gene primer amplification gave estimated nucleated cell counts. TCRdb's table, derived via immunoSEQ multiplex PCR, lists solely in-frame clones and lacks some. V, J and clone size were drawn from that table, and D and trimming were deduced from the DNA. The sample contains about 440,000 clones, about 87% of which appear only once. The receptor was derived from a woman aged 45-60 years with COVID-19, enrolled during active disease. Sequencing used peripheral blood. V is TRBV18 and J is TRBJ2-1; 9 positions match TRBD1. This CDR3 reads CASSPRQGDGNREQFF. The CDR3 nucleotides are TGTGCCAGCTCACCACGACAGGGGGATGGGAATAGGGAGCAGTTCTTC.